This T cell receptor (beta chain) stems from a study of vaccination and CD4 T cells after COVID-19 (dated by TCRdb to the early 2020s). Study-level background: SARS-CoV-2 positivity had been established in the convalescent patients by nasal swab PCR, and mild disease was recorded in several of these patients and severe disease in one. The convalescent cohort included six males and four females, with two Hispanic individuals, seven Caucasians, two Asians and one multiracial person. Each participant got two doses of either the Pfizer-BioNTech BNT162b2 vaccine (n=8) or the Moderna mRNA-1273 vaccine (n=2). Post-COVID blood samples from convalescent patients were collected a median of about 100 days after diagnosis, with a range of roughly 35 to 161 days. The time from the second vaccine dose to post-vaccine blood sampling had a median of roughly 79 days and ranged from about 14 to 250 days. For stimulating the cultures, overlapping spike peptide pools were used, derived from SARS-CoV-2 as well as from the common cold coronaviruses HCoV-NL63, HCoV-OC43 and HCoV-229E. In control cultures, a CEFX viral epitope pool was used as positive control, an HIV-1 Nef peptide pool was used as negative control, or no peptide was added. The spike-specific CD4+ TCR repertoire was compared before and after mRNA vaccination in 10 COVID-19 convalescent patients and several infection-naive healthy vaccine recipients. Results the study describes overall, beyond this receptor: The number of convalescent patients in the study was relatively small, and the study did not examine early timepoints following natural infection. In convalescent patients, a median 86.3% of post-vaccine SARS-CoV-2-reactive clones were detected only after vaccination, and vaccine-specific priming was suggested by this finding. An increase in the median number of SARS-CoV-2-reactive clonotypes from roughly 20 after infection to some 40 after vaccination was observed, but the change was not found to be significant. Of the vaccine-specific clones found in convalescent patients, nearly all (304 of 307) were mono-reactive for SARS-CoV-2 spike instead of being cross-reactive with common cold coronaviruses.

As for this clonotype: Its antigen remains unidentified. Base quality data are lacking; no much larger clone is found one base away.

Library method: PCR. TCR sequencing of DNA from cultured CD4+ T cells used the Oncomine TCR Beta short-read assay at the Johns Hopkins FTIC core. The QIAamp micro DNA kit was used to extract genomic DNA from the cultured CD4+ T cells. The Oncomine TCR Beta libraries from cultured CD4+ T cells were pooled using unique dual indexes and then sequenced on an Illumina iSeq 100. The original methods were these. Non-productive sequences were removed, and CDR3s not starting with C, not ending with F or W, or shorter than 7 amino acids were discarded. Antigen-specific clonotypes were identified with the MANAFEST web application by comparing peptide-stimulated wells with reference and other culture wells. For a clone to be called positive, the clone needed an FDR below 0.05, an odds ratio above 5, and a productive frequency above 0.1% in at least two of three replicate wells. A clonotype was classed as cross-reactive if the clonotype showed significant expansion both in SARS-CoV-2 spike wells and in at least one common cold coronavirus spike condition. Using R version 3.6.1, CDR3 homology was evaluated through Levenshtein distances (stringdist) along with unrooted phylogenetic trees (ape). TCRdb ran its own pipeline on the public reads, namely fastp trimming at Q25 and MiXCR clone calling, and kept in-frame beta chains. Merged by CDR3 protein, the rows form single entries marked with the most common genes and DNA. These V and J calls derive from TCRdb rather than the authors' analysis. A total of approximately 11,000 distinct CDR3 sequences appear in this sample, roughly 50% of them only once. Of the sample, 21% falls within the top ten clones.

Per the publication, the treatment or condition label means: roughly ten-day PBMC culture with coronavirus spike peptide pools or control peptides (ViraFEST assay). The ViraFEST assay was used in the study, in which antigen-specific T cells were expanded with peptide pools and expanded clonotypes were subsequently identified by TCR sequencing. Positive SARS-CoV-2 PCR tests in the convalescent patients dated from March to December 2020, before Alpha, Beta and Delta variants emerged in the United States. Around 2 million PBMCs per well were cultured in IMDM with approximately 4.9% human AB serum and approximately 10 IU/ml IL-2, plus 10 ug/ml peptide pools. Half of the culture medium was replaced with fresh IL-2-containing medium on days 3 and 7. CD4+ T cells were isolated after approximately ten days of culture through negative selection using the EasySep CD4+ T cell isolation kit. Ficoll-Paque Plus gradient centrifugation was used to isolate PBMCs from whole blood, and the isolated PBMCs were then either used fresh or cryopreserved at -140C. Culture conditions were generally each tested in triplicate wells.

Including the terminal cysteine and phenylalanine, the CDR3 comprises 15 residues. Of all the DNA, just the CDR3 is kept, 45 bases in frame from base 1. Looking up the germline V gene (reference sequence) yields CDR1 MNHEY and CDR2 SMNVEV. Deletion took 0 bases off V and 13 bases off J, with a span of 16 bases between the germline ends. Sequencing was done on a sample of CD4+ T cells from blood, cultured in vitro. The TCR sequence derives from a human donor who had recovered from COVID-19. The rearranged segments are TRBV27 and TRBJ1-6; too little of a D gene remains to name it. The DNA reads as follows: TGTGCCAGCAGTTTATCGAGTATAGGCCCGGCGCCCCTCCACTTT. It is translated as CASSLSSIGPAPLHF.